This T cell receptor (beta chain) is drawn from a study of blood T cell repertoires in COVID-19. Study summary: Researchers got acute and convalescent COVID-19 samples from the United States, Italy and Spain. Sample material is recorded as cDNA or gDNA derived from T cells, B-cell-depleted T cells, or PBMCs.

Some clones are missing from TCRdb's copy, which holds only in-frame ones; the method was immunoSEQ multiplex PCR. The sample records some 180,000 clones, almost 85% being singletons. The CDR3 has 16 amino acids. In germline, CDR1 is WSHSY, CDR2 SAAADI. The V segment lost 2 bases and the J segment 2 bases; nucleotides outside the gene matches: 3. This clone showed up just a few times. The sequenced sample was peripheral blood. The gene calls are TRBV10-2 and TRBJ1-5, with 10 bases fitting TRBD1. The receptor was isolated from a woman older than 75 with COVID-19, enrolled during active disease. The CDR3 sequence is CASSEGTGVGNQPQHF. CDR3 nucleotides: TGCGCCAGCAGTGAGGGGACAGGGGTTGGCAATCAGCCCCAGCATTTT.